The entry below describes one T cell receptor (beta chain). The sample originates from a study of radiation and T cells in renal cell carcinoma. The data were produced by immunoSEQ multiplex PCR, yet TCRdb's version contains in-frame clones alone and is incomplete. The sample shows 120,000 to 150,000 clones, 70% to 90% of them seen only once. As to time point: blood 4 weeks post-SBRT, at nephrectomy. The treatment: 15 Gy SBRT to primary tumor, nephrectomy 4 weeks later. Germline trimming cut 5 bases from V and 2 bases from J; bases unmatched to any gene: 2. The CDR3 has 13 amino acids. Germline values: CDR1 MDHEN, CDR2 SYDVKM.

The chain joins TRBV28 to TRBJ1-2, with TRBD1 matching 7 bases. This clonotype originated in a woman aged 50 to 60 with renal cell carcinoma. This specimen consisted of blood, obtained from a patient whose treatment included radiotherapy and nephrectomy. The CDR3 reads CASSRGQNYGYTF. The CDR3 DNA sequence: TGTGCCAGCAGTAGGGGACAGAACTATGGCTACACCTTC.